This passage covers 23 T cell receptor beta chains from one sample sequenced in a study of blood T cell repertoires in COVID-19. Generated by immunoSEQ multiplex PCR, the TCRdb table keeps only in-frame clones and is missing some. The table records approximately 190,000 clones, about 90% of them present only once. The sequenced sample consisted of peripheral blood. These receptors all stem from a man in his 60s with active or convalescent COVID-19.

CDR3 amino acids: CATALPSGSEQFF. CDR3 DNA: TGTGCCACGGCCCTTCCTAGCGGGAGTGAGCAGTTCTTC. The chain combines TRBV10-3 with TRBJ2-1; 10 bases line up with TRBD2. This CDR3 contains 13 residues. Losses at the gene ends were 10 bases for V and 9 bases for J; bases not matched to a gene: 9. Looked up from germline, CDR1 is ENHRY and CDR2 is SYGVKD.

The V call is TRBV20-1, the J call TRBJ1-4; no clear D. This CDR3 comprises 13 residues. V shed 3 bases and J shed 7 bases, with 12 bases lying between them. Germline V lookup: CDR1 DFQATT, CDR2 SNEGSKA (reference sequence). CDR3 sequence (DNA): TGCAGTGCTAGTAATCCGAACGGTGAAAAACTGTTTTTT. Protein product: CSASNPNGEKLFF.

The chain links TRBV2 to TRBJ1-4; D is unresolved. The CDR3 is made up of 14 amino acids. V gave up 6 bases and J gave up 0 bases, with 8 bases separating them. CDR1 is SNHLY, CDR2 FYNNEI, per germline. The CDR3 nucleotides read TGTGCCAGCAGGGTTATAGCAACTAATGAAAAACTGTTTTTT. This codes for CASRVIATNEKLFF.

This chain uses TRBV19 with TRBJ1-2; D is unresolved. The CDR3 spans 12 residues. V lost 11 bases and J lost 0, with 10 bases in between. Germline V gene data show CDR1 as LNHDA and CDR2 as SQIVND (reference sequence). In DNA form, the CDR3 reads TGTGCCGGTGGAGCCTCTAACTATGGCTACACCTTC. Translation: CAGGASNYGYTF.

V is TRBV10-3 and J is TRBJ2-2; D is undetermined. The V gene's germline CDR1 is ENHRY and CDR2 SYGVKD. This CDR3 spans 13 amino acids. V was trimmed by 6 bases and J by 1 base, leaving 6 bases between them. The CDR3 nucleotides read TGTGCCATCAGGCCAGGGAACACCGGGGAGCTGTTTTTT. Its protein product is CAIRPGNTGELFF.

The chain links TRBV18 to TRBJ2-3; maybe TRBD2 (6 bases). Germline V gene data show CDR1 as KGHSH and CDR2 as LQKENI. The CDR3 consists of 12 residues. V was pared by 2 bases and J by 13 bases, with 13 bases between. The CDR3, as DNA: TGTGCCAGCTCACCAGCGGGGCGGAATGAGTATTTT. It yields the protein CASSPAGRNEYF. Using reference TRBV18 and TRBJ2-3 for the parts outside the CDR3, the full variable domain is NAGVMQNPRHLVRRRGQEARLRCSPMKGHSHVYWYRQLPEEGLKFMVYLQKENIIDESGMPKERFSAEFPKEGPSILRIQQVVRGDSAAYFCASSPAGRNEYFGPGTRLTVL.

The chain carries TRBV6-2 or TRBV6-3 and TRBJ2-3; D is perhaps TRBD1 (6 bases). The germline V gene encodes CDR1 MNHEY and CDR2 SVGEGT. Trimming removed 2 bases at V and 0 bases at J, with 12 bases between. The CDR3 length is 16 residues. CDR3 loop: CASSYGARGSTDTQYF. As DNA, the CDR3 is TGTGCCAGCAGTTACGGCGCCAGGGGTAGCACAGATACGCAGTATTTT.

The chain employs TRBV2 and TRBJ1-6; 8 positions match TRBD1. The CDR3 is made up of 16 amino acids. Germline CDR1 reads SNHLY; CDR2 reads FYNNEI. V shed 5 bases and J 7 bases; nucleotides not matched to a gene: 10. The CDR3 protein is CASSRDRGLANSPLHF. CDR3 bases: TGTGCCAGCAGTCGAGACAGGGGACTTGCGAATTCACCCCTCCACTTT. Using reference TRBV2 and TRBJ1-6 for the parts outside the CDR3, the full variable domain is EPEVTQTPSHQVTQMGQEVILRCVPISNHLYFYWYRQILGQKVEFLVSFYNNEISEKSEIFDDQFSVERPDGSNFTLKIRSTKLEDSAMYFCASSRDRGLANSPLHFGNGTRLTVT.

The CDR3: CASRKGLNQPQHF. Written as DNA, the CDR3 is TGTGCCAGCAGAAAGGGACTCAATCAGCCCCAGCATTTT. This chain joins TRBV2 and TRBJ1-5, with D possibly TRBD1 on 5 matching bases. V was pared by 6 bases and J by 3 bases, with 9 bases between. This CDR3 is 13 amino acids long. Germline V gene data show CDR1 as SNHLY and CDR2 as FYNNEI.

The chain recombines TRBV2 with TRBJ2-7, with D perhaps TRBD1 (6 bases). This CDR3 spans 12 amino acids. Germline V gives CDR1 SNHLY, CDR2 FYNNEI. The V and J ends lost 7 bases and 2 bases respectively, with 9 bases between them. CDR3 nucleotides: TGTGCCAGCAAGGACAGTACCTACGAGCAGTACTTC. Translation gives CASKDSTYEQYF. The variable domain in full, completed from reference TRBV2 and TRBJ2-7, reads EPEVTQTPSHQVTQMGQEVILRCVPISNHLYFYWYRQILGQKVEFLVSFYNNEISEKSEIFDDQFSVERPDGSNFTLKIRSTKLEDSAMYFCASKDSTYEQYFGPGTRLTVT.

The gene calls are TRBV5-5 and TRBJ2-3; the D gene is possibly TRBD2 (5 bases). Germline V gene sequence: CDR1 SGHKS, CDR2 YYEKEE (reference sequence). The V gene lost 1 base and the J gene lost 2 bases, with 11 bases spanning the gap. The CDR3 is 15 amino acids. Here the CDR3 reads CASSLKGVDTDTQYF. CDR3 nucleotide sequence: TGTGCCAGCAGCTTGAAGGGAGTCGACACAGATACGCAGTATTTT.

The chain has TRBV6-4 and TRBJ2-2; 8 bases are a match to TRBD1. Germline CDR1 MRHNA, CDR2 SNTAGT. Unmatched junction bases numbered 0, after V lost 3 bases and J lost 3 bases. The CDR3 spans 14 residues. CDR3 in DNA: TGTGCCAGCAGTGAGGGACAGGACACCGGGGAGCTGTTTTTT. Protein sequence: CASSEGQDTGELFF.

The J gene is TRBJ2-2, the V gene TRBV21-1; the table's D gene call, TRBD1, was not cross checked with the DNA. TRBV21-1 is assigned pseudogene status. The CDR3 sequence is 18 residues long. CDR3 nucleotides: TGTGCCAGCAGCAAACAGGGCAGGGGGCACCCAAACACCGGGGAGCTGTTTTTT. This translates into CASSKQGRGHPNTGELFF.

The V gene is TRBV3-1 (or the pseudogene TRBV3-2), the J gene TRBJ2-1; 7 positions agree with TRBD2. There are 13 residues in the CDR3. CDR1 is LGHDT, CDR2 YNNKEL, per germline (reference sequence). After removal of 4 bases from V and 5 bases from J, the junction contained 2 bases not matched to a gene. The CDR3 DNA follows: TGTGCCAGCAGCCTACTAGCGAACAATGAGCAGTTCTTC. It specifies CASSLLANNEQFF.

This chain links TRBV6-5 with TRBJ2-2, with TRBD1 matching 8 bases. Germline CDR1 is MNHEY and CDR2 is SVGAGI. Trimming at V came to 0 bases and at J to 6 bases, leaving 3 bases not matched to a gene. The CDR3 consists of 15 residues. The CDR3 DNA reads TGTGCCAGCAGTTACTCACGGACAGGGCCCGGGGAGCTGTTTTTT. Protein product: CASSYSRTGPGELFF.

The chain has TRBV5-1 and TRBJ2-3; 8 nucleotides line up with TRBD2. Looked up from germline, CDR1 is SGHRS and CDR2 is YFSETQ. The CDR3 is 15 amino acids. Losses at the gene ends were 1 base for V and 8 bases for J; bases not matched to a gene: 9. In DNA, the CDR3 is TGCGCCAGCAGCTTGTTTGCGGGGGGTCCCGGTACGCAGTATTTT. Translating it yields CASSLFAGGPGTQYF.

The chain links TRBV21-1 to TRBJ2-3; no check of the table's D call, TRBD1, against the DNA was made. TRBV21-1 corresponds to a pseudogene. This CDR3 spans 15 amino acids. CDR3 in amino acids: CASSTGQGDTDTQYF. The CDR3 region has the DNA TGTGCCAGCAGCACGGGACAGGGGGATACAGATACGCAGTATTTT.

This clone appeared a single time. The J gene is TRBJ2-3, the V gene TRBV2, with TRBD2 matching over 8 bases. The CDR3 extends over 14 amino acids. V gave up 5 bases and J gave up 4 bases; unmatched junction bases: 5. Germline-derived CDR1 and CDR2 are SNHLY and FYNNEI. The CDR3 reads CASSWTSPPDTQYF. The CDR3 DNA reads as TGTGCCAGCAGTTGGACTAGCCCCCCAGATACGCAGTATTTT.

The chain is built from TRBV6-6 and TRBJ2-7; 8 nucleotides agree with TRBD2. CDR1 is MNHNY and CDR2 is SVGAGI in the germline V gene (reference sequence). With V trimmed by 2 bases and J by 7 bases, 10 bases remained unmatched. CDR3 length equals 15 residues. CDR3 region: CASSYRGGGAGEQYF. DNA for the CDR3: TGTGCCAGCAGTTACCGGGGGGGCGGTGCTGGGGAGCAGTACTTC.

V and J are TRBV5-5 and TRBJ1-4; D is uncertain. Trimming stripped 0 bases from V and 7 bases from J, with 13 bases between. The CDR3 is 15 amino acids. The germline gives CDR1 SGHKS, CDR2 YYEKEE (reference sequence). CDR3 region: CASSLDSHGSEKLFF. DNA of the CDR3: TGTGCCAGCAGCTTGGATAGCCACGGAAGTGAAAAACTGTTTTTT.

There are a few counts of this clone. This chain joins TRBV11-2 and TRBJ2-7; TRBD1 is a possible D gene (5 bases). The V and J ends lost 3 bases and 3 bases respectively, with 9 bases between them. Germline CDR1 SGHAT, CDR2 FQNNGV. The CDR3 has 13 residues. This chain's CDR3 is CASSFSTVYEQYF. For the CDR3, the DNA is TGTGCCAGCAGCTTTTCGACAGTCTACGAGCAGTACTTC. Full variable domain (missing parts from reference TRBV11-2 and TRBJ2-7): EAGVAQSPRYKIIEKRQSVAFWCNPISGHATLYWYQQILGQGPKLLIQFQNNGVVDDSQLPKDRFSAERLKGVDSTLKIQPAKLEDSAVYLCASSFSTVYEQYFGPGTRLTVT.

The chain carries TRBV7-9 and TRBJ2-5; a possible D gene is TRBD2 (6 bases). Germline CDR1 and CDR2: SEHNR and FQNEAQ (reference sequence). The CDR3 has 14 residues. The V end was cut by 3 bases, the J end by 4 bases, with 12 bases between. The CDR3 DNA reads as TGTGCCAGCAGCTTCCTAGGAGGGCGAGAGACCCAGTACTTC. It is translated as CASSFLGGRETQYF.

The V and J genes are TRBV3-1 (or the pseudogene TRBV3-2) and TRBJ2-5; D might be TRBD2 (7 bases). Trimming stripped 0 bases from V and 9 bases from J, with 14 bases between. Germline CDR1 and CDR2: LGHDT and YNNKEL (reference sequence). The CDR3 extends over 14 amino acids. The CDR3: CASSQEGGPGAQYF. In nucleotides, the CDR3 is TGTGCCAGCAGCCAAGAGGGGGGGCCAGGGGCCCAGTACTTC.